This T cell receptor beta chain emerged from a study of T cell responses to AZD1222 COVID-19 vaccine. Findings of the study overall: Repertoire collection took place solely once the T cell response had peaked.

Only in-frame clones appear in the TCRdb table, and some are missing; sequencing was by immunoSEQ multiplex PCR. The sample lists roughly 110,000 clones; roughly 90% were seen once. About this clone itself: What it recognizes is unknown.

The J segment lost 3 bases and the V segment lost 5 bases, leaving 3 bases of the junction unmatched. CDR1 MNHEY and CDR2 SVGEGT come from the germline V gene. This CDR3 is built from 14 residues. The sequenced sample was peripheral blood, obtained on day 0 of AZD1222 vaccination. The V gene is TRBV6-2 or TRBV6-3, the J gene TRBJ2-2; 7 positions agree with TRBD2. This receptor was taken from an adult in good health. CDR3 DNA: TGTGCCAGCAGTCAGACTAGCTACACCGGGGAGCTGTTTTTT. Protein sequence: CASSQTSYTGELFF.